The 3 T cell receptor beta chains below all came from one sample that was sequenced in a study of neoadjuvant anti-PD-1 for oral cavity cancer. The table came from immunoSEQ multiplex PCR; TCRdb's copy has only in-frame clones and leaves some out. Altogether tens of thousands of clones are present, around four fifths being singletons, with the ten largest covering around 2.6%. Sequences were derived from PBMCs, sampled before nivolumab (anti-PD-1) treatment. These receptors all stem from a person aged 40 to 85 with oral cavity squamous cell carcinoma.

The CDR3 DNA reads as TGTGCCAGCAGCTTAGGGGGCAGGACGTTCGGACCCAACACTGAAGCTTTCTTT. Residues: CASSLGGRTFGPNTEAFF. The chain joins TRBV11-2 to TRBJ1-1, with D perhaps TRBD1 (5 bases). The CDR3 consists of 18 residues. Deletions cut 1 base from V and 2 bases from J, with 20 bases between. Germline loops: CDR1 SGHAT, CDR2 FQNNGV.

In its sample, this clone ranks as medium-sized. The chain employs TRBV4-1 and TRBJ2-5; 7 bases fit TRBD1. The CDR3 loop spans 17 amino acids. V lost 0 bases, J lost 2 bases, and 9 bases stayed unmatched. Germline lookup yields CDR1 MGHRA and CDR2 YSYEKL. The CDR3 coding sequence is TGCGCCAGCAGCCAAGATGCGAAGGGGGCTCAACAAGAGACCCAGTACTTC. Protein product: CASSQDAKGAQQETQYF.

The chain couples TRBV12-5 to TRBJ2-1; D call uncertain. Per the germline V gene, CDR1 is LGHNT and CDR2 is FRNRAP. The V gene lost 1 base and the J gene lost 0 bases, with 7 bases spanning the gap. This CDR3 is built from 15 residues. The DNA of the CDR3 is TGTGCTAGTGGTTTGGGGGAAAGCTCCTACAATGAGCAGTTCTTC. Its protein product is CASGLGESSYNEQFF.